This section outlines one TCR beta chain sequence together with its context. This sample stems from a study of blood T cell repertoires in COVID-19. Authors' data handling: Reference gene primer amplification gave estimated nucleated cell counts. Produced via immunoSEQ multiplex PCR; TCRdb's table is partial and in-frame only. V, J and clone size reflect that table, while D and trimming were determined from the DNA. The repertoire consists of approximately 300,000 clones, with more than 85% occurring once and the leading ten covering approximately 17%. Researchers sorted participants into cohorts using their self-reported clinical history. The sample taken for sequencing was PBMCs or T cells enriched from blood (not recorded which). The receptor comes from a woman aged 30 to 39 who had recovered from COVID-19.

CDR3 in amino acids: CASSLAVTVEAFF. In DNA form, the CDR3 reads TGTGCCAGCAGTTTAGCGGTGACAGTTGAAGCTTTCTTT. This chain connects TRBV12-3 or TRBV12-4 to TRBJ1-1, with a possible D match to TRBD1 (5 bases). This CDR3 has 13 residues. V gave up 0 bases and J gave up 7 bases, with 9 bases separating them.